The following is a TCR beta chain sequence with its context. The CDR3 contains 17 residues. V shed 3 bases, J shed 0 bases, and the junction held 4 bases outside the gene matches. The germline V gene encodes CDR1 LGHNA and CDR2 YNFKEQ. This study enrolled people aged about 18 to 90 from about 26 US geographic areas. This sample is part of a study of blood T cell repertoires in COVID-19. The wider study: Sites across the United States, Italy and Spain contributed samples from acute and convalescent COVID-19.

Profiled with immunoSEQ multiplex PCR; TCRdb holds only in-frame clones, not every one. The sample shows some 220,000 clones, 75% to 90% of them seen only once. This TCR was sampled from a woman between 18 and 30 years old in a cohort exposed to, infected with or recovered from COVID-19 (not recorded which). Sequencing was done on a sample of PBMCs or T cells enriched from blood (not recorded which). The rearrangement links TRBV4-2 to TRBJ2-6, with 8 bases fitting TRBD1. CDR3 in DNA: TGTGCCAGCAGCCAGGGACAGGCGTCCTCTGGGGCCAACGTCCTGACTTTC. Translation gives CASSQGQASSGANVLTF.